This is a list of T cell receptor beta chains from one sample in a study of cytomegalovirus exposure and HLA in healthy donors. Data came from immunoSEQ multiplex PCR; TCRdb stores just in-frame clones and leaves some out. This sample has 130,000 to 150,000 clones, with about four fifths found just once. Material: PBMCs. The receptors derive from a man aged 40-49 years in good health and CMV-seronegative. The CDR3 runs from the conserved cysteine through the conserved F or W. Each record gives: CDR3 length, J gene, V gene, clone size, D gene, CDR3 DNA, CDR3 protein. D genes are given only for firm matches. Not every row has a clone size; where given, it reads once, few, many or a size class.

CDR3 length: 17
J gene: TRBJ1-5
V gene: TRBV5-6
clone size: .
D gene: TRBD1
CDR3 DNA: TGTGCCAGCAGCTTGGGGACAGGGGGGCGAAGTTATCAGCCCCAGCATTTT
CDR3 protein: CASSLGTGGRSYQPQHF

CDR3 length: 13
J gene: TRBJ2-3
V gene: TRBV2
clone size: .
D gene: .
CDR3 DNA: TGTGCCAGCAGGGACTACATCACAGATACGCAGTATTTT
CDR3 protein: CASRDYITDTQYF

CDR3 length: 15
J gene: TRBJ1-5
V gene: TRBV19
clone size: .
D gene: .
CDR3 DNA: TGTGCCAGTACCTCGGACTTTGGGGAGAATCAGCCCCAGCATTTT
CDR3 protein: CASTSDFGENQPQHF

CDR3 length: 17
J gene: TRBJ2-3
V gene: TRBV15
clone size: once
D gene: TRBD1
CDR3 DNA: TGTGCCACCAGCAGTGACTCGACAGGGGGCCCCACAGATACGCAGTATTTT
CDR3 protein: CATSSDSTGGPTDTQYF

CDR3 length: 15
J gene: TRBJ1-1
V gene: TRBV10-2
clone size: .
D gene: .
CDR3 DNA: TGCGCCAGCAGTGATCCAGGGAGGATGAACACTGAAGCTTTCTTT
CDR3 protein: CASSDPGRMNTEAFF

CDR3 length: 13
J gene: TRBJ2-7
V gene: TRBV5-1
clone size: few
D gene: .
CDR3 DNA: TGCGCCAGCAGCCTCCCCAGTTACTACGAGCAGTACTTC
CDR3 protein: CASSLPSYYEQYF

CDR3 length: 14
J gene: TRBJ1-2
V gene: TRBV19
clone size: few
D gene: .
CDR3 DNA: TGTGCCAGTAGTATAGTTTCAGGAATTCGGGGCTACACCTTC
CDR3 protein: CASSIVSGIRGYTF

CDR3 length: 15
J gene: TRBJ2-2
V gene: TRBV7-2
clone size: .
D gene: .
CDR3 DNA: TGTGCCAGCAGCTTAAACATGGCGAACACCGGGGAGCTGTTTTTT
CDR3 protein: CASSLNMANTGELFF

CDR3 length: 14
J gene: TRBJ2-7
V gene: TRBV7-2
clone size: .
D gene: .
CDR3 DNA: TGTGCCAGCAGCTTACGGGGGGCTTCCTACGAGCAGTACTTC
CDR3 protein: CASSLRGASYEQYF

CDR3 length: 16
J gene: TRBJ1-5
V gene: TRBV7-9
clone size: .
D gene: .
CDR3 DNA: TGTGCCAGCAGCTTACCCAGGGATCAGCGTAATCAGCCCCAGCATTTT
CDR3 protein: CASSLPRDQRNQPQHF

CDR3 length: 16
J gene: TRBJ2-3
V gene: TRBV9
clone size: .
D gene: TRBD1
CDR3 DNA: TGTGCCAGCAGCATCACAACAGGGGCTCGTACAGATACGCAGTATTTT
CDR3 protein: CASSITTGARTDTQYF

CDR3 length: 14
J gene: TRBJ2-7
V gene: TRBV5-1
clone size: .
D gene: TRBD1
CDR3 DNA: TGCGCCAGCAGCTTTACAGGGGGCAGGTACGAGCAGTACTTC
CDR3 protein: CASSFTGGRYEQYF

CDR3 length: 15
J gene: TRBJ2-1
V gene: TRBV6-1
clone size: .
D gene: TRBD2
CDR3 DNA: TGTGCCAGCAGTGAGCGGGGGAGAGGCTACAATGAGCAGTTCTTC
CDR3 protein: CASSERGRGYNEQFF

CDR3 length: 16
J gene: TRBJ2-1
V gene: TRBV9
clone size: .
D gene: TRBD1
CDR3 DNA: TGTGCCAATACCGGGACAGGGGGCGGGGCCTACAATGAGCAGTTCTTC
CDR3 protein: CANTGTGGGAYNEQFF

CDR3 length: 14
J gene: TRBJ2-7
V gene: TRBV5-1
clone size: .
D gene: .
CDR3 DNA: TGCGCCAGCAGCTTAGAGGTTAGCTCCTACGAGCAGTACTTC
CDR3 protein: CASSLEVSSYEQYF